This TCR beta chain came from a study of T cell responses to AZD1222 COVID-19 vaccine. Sequenced by immunoSEQ multiplex PCR; TCRdb stores in-frame clones only, minus some. The data hold about 150,000 clones, with around 85% observed a single time. This clonotype originated in an adult who had recovered from COVID-19. Sequences were derived from peripheral blood, sampled after recovery from COVID-19.

CDR3: CASSSGQGGHEQFF. CDR3 coding DNA: TGCGCCAGCAGCTCGGGACAGGGTGGCCATGAGCAGTTCTTC. The chain combines TRBV4-3 with TRBJ2-1; 9 bases align to TRBD1. The CDR3 sequence is 14 residues long. Looked up from germline, CDR1 is LGHNA and CDR2 is YSLEER. V lost 5 bases to trimming and J lost 8 bases; unmatched junction nucleotides: 7.